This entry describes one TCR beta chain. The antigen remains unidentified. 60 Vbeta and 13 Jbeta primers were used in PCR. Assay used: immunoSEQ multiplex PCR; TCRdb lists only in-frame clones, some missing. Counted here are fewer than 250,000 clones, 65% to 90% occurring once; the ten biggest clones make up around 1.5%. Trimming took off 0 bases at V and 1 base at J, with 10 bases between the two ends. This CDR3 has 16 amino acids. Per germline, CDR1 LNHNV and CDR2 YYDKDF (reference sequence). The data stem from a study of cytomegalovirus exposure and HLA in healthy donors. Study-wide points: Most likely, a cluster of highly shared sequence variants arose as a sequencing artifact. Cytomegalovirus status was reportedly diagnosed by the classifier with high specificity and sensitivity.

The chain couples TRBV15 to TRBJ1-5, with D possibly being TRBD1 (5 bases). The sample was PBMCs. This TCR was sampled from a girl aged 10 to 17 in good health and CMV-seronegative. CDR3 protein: CATSRDRDRSNQPQHF. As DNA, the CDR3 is TGTGCCACCAGCAGAGATCGAGACAGAAGCAATCAGCCCCAGCATTTT.